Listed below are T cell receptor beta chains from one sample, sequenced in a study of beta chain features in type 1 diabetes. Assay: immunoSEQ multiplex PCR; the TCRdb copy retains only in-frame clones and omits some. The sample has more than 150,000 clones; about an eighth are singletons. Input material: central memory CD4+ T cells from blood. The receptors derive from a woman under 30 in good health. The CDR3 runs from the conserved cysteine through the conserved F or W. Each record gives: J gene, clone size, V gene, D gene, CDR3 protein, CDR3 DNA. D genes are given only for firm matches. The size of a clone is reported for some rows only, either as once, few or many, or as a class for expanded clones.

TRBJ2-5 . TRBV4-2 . CASTHLGQQETQYF TGTGCCAGCACCCATCTTGGGCAACAAGAGACCCAGTACTTC
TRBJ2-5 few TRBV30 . CAWSVGQATTQETQYF TGTGCCTGGAGTGTAGGCCAGGCGACCACCCAAGAGACCCAGTACTTC
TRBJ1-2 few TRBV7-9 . CASSYGANYGYTF TGTGCCAGCAGCTACGGAGCTAACTATGGCTACACCTTC
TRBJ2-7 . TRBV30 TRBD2 CAWSVRGEEQYF TGTGCCTGGAGTGTACGGGGGGAAGAGCAGTACTTC
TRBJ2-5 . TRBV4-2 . CASSSTTRAQYF TGTGCCAGCAGCTCGACCACCCGGGCCCAGTACTTC
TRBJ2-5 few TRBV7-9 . CASRLGAVETQYF TGTGCCAGCAGATTGGGGGCCGTAGAGACCCAGTACTTC
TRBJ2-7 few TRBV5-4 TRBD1 CASSFPDRAYEQYF TGTGCCAGCAGCTTCCCGGACAGGGCCTACGAGCAGTACTTC
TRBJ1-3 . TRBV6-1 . CASSEVFRGGHGNTIYF TGTGCCAGCAGTGAAGTTTTTCGCGGGGGGCACGGAAACACCATATATTTT
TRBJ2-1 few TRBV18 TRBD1 CASSPERTGHEQFF TGTGCCAGCTCTCCCGAGAGGACAGGGCATGAGCAGTTCTTC
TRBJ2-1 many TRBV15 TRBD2 CATSRDPGLAENEQFF TGTGCCACCAGCAGAGATCCGGGACTAGCGGAGAATGAGCAGTTCTTC
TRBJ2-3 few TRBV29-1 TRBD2 CSVLAGADTQYF TGCAGCGTACTAGCGGGAGCAGATACGCAGTATTTT
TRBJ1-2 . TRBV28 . CASSGANYGYTF TGTGCCAGCAGCGGAGCTAACTATGGCTACACCTTC
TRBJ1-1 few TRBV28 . CASSLWRTEAFF TGTGCCAGCAGTTTGTGGAGGACTGAAGCTTTCTTT
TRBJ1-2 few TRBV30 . CAWNGGPSFGYTF TGTGCCTGGAACGGAGGGCCTTCGTTTGGCTACACCTTC
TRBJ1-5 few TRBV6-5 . CASSLTGGSQPQHF TGTGCCAGCAGCCTTACAGGCGGCAGTCAGCCCCAGCATTTT
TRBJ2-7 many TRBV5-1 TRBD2 CASSFALGLAPGEQYF TGCGCCAGCAGCTTTGCCTTGGGACTAGCTCCGGGAGAGCAGTACTTC
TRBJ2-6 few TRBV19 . CASQRGTGANVLTF TGTGCCAGTCAACGGGGGACTGGGGCCAACGTCCTGACTTTC
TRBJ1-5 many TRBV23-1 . CASSLGGARKSQSNQPQHF TGCGCCAGCAGTCTGGGGGGGGCGCGGAAGTCTCAGTCCAATCAGCCCCAGCATTTT
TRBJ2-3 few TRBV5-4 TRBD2 CASSLRAGGPTDTQYF TGTGCCAGCAGCTTACGAGCGGGAGGCCCCACAGATACGCAGTATTTT
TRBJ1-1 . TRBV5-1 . CASSLDRAPMNTEAFF TGCGCCAGCAGCTTGGACAGGGCACCAATGAACACTGAAGCTTTCTTT
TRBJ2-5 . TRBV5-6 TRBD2 CASSETSGSRQETQYF TGTGCCAGCAGCGAAACTAGCGGGAGTCGGCAAGAGACCCAGTACTTC
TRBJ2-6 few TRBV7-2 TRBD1 CASRDRGYSGANVLTF TGTGCCAGCCGGGACAGGGGTTACTCTGGGGCCAACGTCCTGACTTTC
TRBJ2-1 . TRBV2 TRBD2 CASSSLGGTSGRASNEQFF TGTGCCAGCAGCTCCCTAGGGGGGACTAGCGGGAGGGCCTCGAATGAGCAGTTCTTC
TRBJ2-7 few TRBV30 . CAWSVTGSYEQYF TGTGCCTGGAGTGTGACAGGTAGCTACGAGCAGTACTTC
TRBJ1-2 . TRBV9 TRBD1 CASSVGTGENYGYTF TGTGCCAGCAGCGTAGGGACAGGGGAAAACTATGGCTACACCTTC
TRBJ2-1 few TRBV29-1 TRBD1 CSVEGTGYNEQFF TGCAGCGTTGAAGGGACAGGCTACAATGAGCAGTTCTTC
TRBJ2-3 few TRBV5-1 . CASSLGDLTDTQYF TGCGCCAGCAGCTTGGGTGACTTGACAGATACGCAGTATTTT
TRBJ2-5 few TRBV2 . CASSTRTQGSQYF TGTGCCAGCAGTACCAGGACACAGGGATCCCAGTACTTC
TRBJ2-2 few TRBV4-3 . CASSQDPRGGGSTGELFF TGCGCCAGCAGCCAGGACCCTCGAGGGGGAGGGTCCACCGGGGAGCTGTTTTTT
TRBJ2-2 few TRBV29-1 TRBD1 CSARTGGRTGELFF TGCAGCGCACGGACAGGGGGCCGAACCGGGGAGCTGTTTTTT
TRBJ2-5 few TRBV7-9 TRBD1 CASSRGTGNPGVETQYF TGTGCCAGCAGCCGCGGGACAGGGAACCCGGGCGTTGAGACCCAGTACTTC
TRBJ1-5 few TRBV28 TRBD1 CASRQGGSNQPQHF TGTGCCAGCCGACAGGGGGGTAGCAATCAGCCCCAGCATTTT
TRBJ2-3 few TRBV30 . CAWAGGRTDTQYF TGTGCCTGGGCCGGTGGGAGGACAGATACGCAGTATTTT
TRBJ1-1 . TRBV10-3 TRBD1 CARRQGPGTEAFF TGTGCCAGAAGACAGGGGCCAGGGACTGAAGCTTTCTTT
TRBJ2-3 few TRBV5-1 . CASSLYSPTDTQYF TGCGCCAGCAGCTTGTACAGTCCCACAGATACGCAGTATTTT
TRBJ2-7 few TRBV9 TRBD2 CASSPDWGLAGGPGYEQYF TGTGCCAGCAGCCCAGACTGGGGACTAGCGGGAGGGCCCGGGTACGAGCAGTACTTC
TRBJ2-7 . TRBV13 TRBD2 CASSLASGLYEQYF TGTGCCAGCAGCTTAGCTAGCGGGTTATACGAGCAGTACTTC
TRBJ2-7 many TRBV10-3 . CAIRKDSEQYF TGTGCCATCAGGAAGGACAGCGAGCAGTACTTC
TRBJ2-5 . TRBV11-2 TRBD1 CASSLGQGARETQYF TGTGCCAGCAGCTTAGGGCAGGGGGCGCGGGAGACCCAGTACTTC
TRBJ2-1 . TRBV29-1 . CSVELLSNSYNEQFF TGCAGCGTTGAACTGCTGAGTAACTCCTACAATGAGCAGTTCTTC
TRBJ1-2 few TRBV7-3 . CASSSGAEVDGYTF TGTGCCAGCAGTTCAGGGGCGGAGGTGGATGGCTACACCTTC
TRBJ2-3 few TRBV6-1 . CASRGSGGSTDTQYF TGTGCCAGCAGGGGGTCGGGCGGGAGCACAGATACGCAGTATTTT
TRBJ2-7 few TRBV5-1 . CASSSTYEQYF TGCGCCAGCAGCTCCACCTACGAGCAGTACTTC
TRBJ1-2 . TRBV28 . CASSPFPNYGYTF TGTGCCAGCAGCCCATTCCCCAACTATGGCTACACCTTC
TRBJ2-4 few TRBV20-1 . CSAIPVNIQYF TGCAGTGCTATTCCAGTAAACATTCAGTACTTC
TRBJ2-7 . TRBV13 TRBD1 CASSQSRQGHYEQYF TGTGCCAGCAGTCAATCCCGACAGGGACACTACGAGCAGTACTTC
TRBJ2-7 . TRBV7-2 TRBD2 CASSKGREVPEQYF TGTGCCAGCAGCAAAGGGCGGGAGGTCCCCGAGCAGTACTTC
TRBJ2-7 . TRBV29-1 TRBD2 CSVEPVLAGREQYF TGCAGCGTTGAACCAGTACTAGCGGGAAGAGAGCAGTACTTC
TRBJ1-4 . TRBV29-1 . CSAGIVGEKLFF TGCAGCGCGGGGATCGTTGGTGAAAAACTGTTTTTT
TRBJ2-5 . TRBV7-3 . CASSPHGSSFTETQYF TGTGCCAGCAGCCCCCACGGGAGTAGTTTCACAGAGACCCAGTACTTC
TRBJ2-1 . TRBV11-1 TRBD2 CASSTLAGEREQFF TGTGCCAGCAGCACACTAGCGGGAGAACGTGAGCAGTTCTTC
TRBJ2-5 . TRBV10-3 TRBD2 CATGTSGGQETQYF TGTGCCACTGGGACTAGCGGGGGACAAGAGACCCAGTACTTC
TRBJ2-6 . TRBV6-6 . CASSGMRDSGANVLTF TGTGCCAGCAGTGGAATGAGGGACTCTGGGGCCAACGTCCTGACTTTC
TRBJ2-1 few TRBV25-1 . CASGGRRVDNEQFF TGTGCCAGCGGAGGACGCCGAGTTGACAATGAGCAGTTCTTC
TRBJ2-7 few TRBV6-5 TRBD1 CASSRTGGSYEQYF TGTGCCAGCAGTCGGACAGGGGGATCCTACGAGCAGTACTTC
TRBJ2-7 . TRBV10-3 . CATEADSYEQYF TGTGCCACCGAAGCGGACTCCTACGAGCAGTACTTC
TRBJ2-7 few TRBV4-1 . CASSRGNWDEQYF TGCGCCAGCAGCCGAGGCAACTGGGACGAGCAGTACTTC